This T cell receptor beta chain was observed in a study of human T cells and chemical hapten exposure. Study-level findings and limits: Alopecia affected the donors, so their immune response may differ from healthy people's.

Time point described: patch test 3, about 24 weeks after DPC sensitization. Documented treatment: therapeutic diphenylcyclopropenone sensitization with weekly scalp DPC. Regarding this clonotype: Its antigen remains unknown.

The CDR3 is 12 residues long. V was shortened by 0 bases and J by 6 bases, with 9 bases between the two germline ends. Germline loops: CDR1 GTSNPN, CDR2 SVGIG (reference sequence). The library put unique molecular identifiers onto individual cDNA molecules. TCRdb used MiXCR to reprocess the RACE reads, holding one entry per CDR3 protein. Among more than 95,000 distinct CDR3 sequences, less than 40% were seen once, and the ten largest hold roughly 3%. This receptor was identified in a man between 40 and 49 years old with alopecia areata. Some clones in this sample may be carry-over from other donors' samples. Sequences were derived from whole blood, sampled in connection with sensitization to the hapten diphenylcyclopropenone (DPC). This rearrangement joins TRBV30 to TRBJ2-7; D is uncertain. The DNA of the CDR3 is TGTGCCTGGAGTGTACCGGGTCTCGAGCAGTACGTC. It translates to CAWSVPGLEQYV.